Sequencing of this T cell receptor beta chain was carried out in a study of Graves' ophthalmopathy and Graves' hyperthyroidism. This CDR3 is 13 amino acids long. Germline assignment: CDR1 DFQATT and CDR2 SNEGSKA (reference sequence). With V trimmed by 2 bases and J by 4 bases, 2 bases remained unmatched. In its sample, this clonotype was seen many times. TCR beta CDR3 regions were amplified from RNA transcripts. The authors performed first-round RT-PCR with HTBI primers and then a second-round multiplex PCR. MiXCR, run by TCRdb on the multiplex PCR reads, gives a single entry per CDR3 protein. The sample shows over a million distinct CDR3 sequences, 35% to 40% of them seen only once.

Sequenced material: peripheral blood or thyroid tissue (not recorded which). The chain combines TRBV20-1 with TRBJ2-5; 9 bases are a match to TRBD1. The TCR originated in an adult man with Graves' hyperthyroidism. Here the CDR3 reads CSARPGQGETQYF. For the CDR3, the DNA is TGCAGTGCTAGACCGGGACAGGGAGAGACCCAGTACTTC.